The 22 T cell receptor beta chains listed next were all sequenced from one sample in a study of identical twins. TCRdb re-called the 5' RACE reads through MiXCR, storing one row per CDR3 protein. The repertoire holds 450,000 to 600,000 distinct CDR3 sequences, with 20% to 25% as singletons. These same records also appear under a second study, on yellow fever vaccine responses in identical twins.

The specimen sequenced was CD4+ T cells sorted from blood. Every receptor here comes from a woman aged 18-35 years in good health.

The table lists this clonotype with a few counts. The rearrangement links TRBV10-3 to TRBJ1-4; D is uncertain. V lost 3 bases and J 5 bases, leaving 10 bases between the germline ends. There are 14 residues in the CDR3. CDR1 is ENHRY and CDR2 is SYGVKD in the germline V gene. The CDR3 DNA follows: TGTGCCATCAGTGAAGGGCAGACGAATGAAAAACTGTTTTTT. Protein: CAISEGQTNEKLFF.

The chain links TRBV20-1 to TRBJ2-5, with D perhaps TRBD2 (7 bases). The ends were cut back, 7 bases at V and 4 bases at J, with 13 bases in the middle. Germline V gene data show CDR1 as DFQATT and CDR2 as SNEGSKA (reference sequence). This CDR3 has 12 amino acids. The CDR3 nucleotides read TGCAGTGTCGGGGGGCGGTTAGAGACCCAGTACTTC. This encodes CSVGGRLETQYF.

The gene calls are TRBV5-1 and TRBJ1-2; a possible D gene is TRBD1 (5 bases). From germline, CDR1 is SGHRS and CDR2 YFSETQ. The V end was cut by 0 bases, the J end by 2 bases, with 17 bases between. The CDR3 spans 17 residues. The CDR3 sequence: CASSLDSWAGKNYGYTF. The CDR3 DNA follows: TGCGCCAGCAGCTTGGATTCTTGGGCAGGGAAGAACTATGGCTACACCTTC.

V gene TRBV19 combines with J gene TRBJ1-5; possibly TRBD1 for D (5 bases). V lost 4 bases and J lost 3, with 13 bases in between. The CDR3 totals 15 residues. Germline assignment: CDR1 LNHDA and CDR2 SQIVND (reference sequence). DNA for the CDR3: TGTGCCAGTAGTACGGTACAGGCCTACAATCAGCCCCAGCATTTT. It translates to CASSTVQAYNQPQHF.

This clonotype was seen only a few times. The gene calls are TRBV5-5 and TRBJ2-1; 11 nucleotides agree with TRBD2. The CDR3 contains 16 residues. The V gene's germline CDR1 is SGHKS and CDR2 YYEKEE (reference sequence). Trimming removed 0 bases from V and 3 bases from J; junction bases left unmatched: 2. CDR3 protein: CASSLGLAGFYNEQFF. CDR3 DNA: TGTGCCAGCAGCTTGGGACTAGCGGGATTCTACAATGAGCAGTTCTTC.

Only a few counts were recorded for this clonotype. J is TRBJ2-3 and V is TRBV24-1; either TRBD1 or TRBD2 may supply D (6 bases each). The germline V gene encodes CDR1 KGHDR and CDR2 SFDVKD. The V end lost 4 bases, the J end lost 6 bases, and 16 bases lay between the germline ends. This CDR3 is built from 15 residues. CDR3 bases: TGTGCCACCAGTGAGATTCTGGCCGGGGGCGATACGCAGTATTTT. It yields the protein CATSEILAGGDTQYF.

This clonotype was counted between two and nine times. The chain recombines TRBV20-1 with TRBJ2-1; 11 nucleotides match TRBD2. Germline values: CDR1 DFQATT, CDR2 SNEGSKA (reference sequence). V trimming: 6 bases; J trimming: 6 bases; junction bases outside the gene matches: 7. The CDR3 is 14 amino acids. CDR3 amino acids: CSAWTSGLGNEQFF. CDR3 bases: TGCAGTGCGTGGACTAGCGGGCTGGGCAATGAGCAGTTCTTC.

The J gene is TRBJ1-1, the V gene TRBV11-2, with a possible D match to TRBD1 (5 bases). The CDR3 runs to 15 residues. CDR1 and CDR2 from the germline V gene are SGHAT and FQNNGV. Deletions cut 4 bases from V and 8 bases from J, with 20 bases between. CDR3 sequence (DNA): TGTGCCAGCAGCTCACCGGGACGGCACATTTCGGAAGCTTTCTTT. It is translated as CASSSPGRHISEAFF.

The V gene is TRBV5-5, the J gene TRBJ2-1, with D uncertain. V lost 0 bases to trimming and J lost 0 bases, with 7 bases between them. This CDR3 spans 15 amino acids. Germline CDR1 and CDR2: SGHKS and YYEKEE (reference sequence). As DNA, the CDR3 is TGTGCCAGCAGCTTGGCCCCGCCCTCCTACAATGAGCAGTTCTTC. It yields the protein CASSLAPPSYNEQFF.

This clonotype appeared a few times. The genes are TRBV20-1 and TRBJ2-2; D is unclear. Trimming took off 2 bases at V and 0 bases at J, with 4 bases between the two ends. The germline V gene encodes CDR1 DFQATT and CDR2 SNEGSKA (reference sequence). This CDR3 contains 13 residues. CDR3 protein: CSARRSNTGELFF. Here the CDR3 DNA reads TGCAGTGCTAGAAGGTCGAACACCGGGGAGCTGTTTTTT.

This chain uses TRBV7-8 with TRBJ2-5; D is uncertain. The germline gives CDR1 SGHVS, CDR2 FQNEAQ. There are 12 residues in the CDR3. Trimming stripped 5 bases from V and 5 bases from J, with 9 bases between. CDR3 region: CASSPLFETQYF. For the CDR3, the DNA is TGTGCCAGCAGCCCTTTGTTTGAGACCCAGTACTTC.

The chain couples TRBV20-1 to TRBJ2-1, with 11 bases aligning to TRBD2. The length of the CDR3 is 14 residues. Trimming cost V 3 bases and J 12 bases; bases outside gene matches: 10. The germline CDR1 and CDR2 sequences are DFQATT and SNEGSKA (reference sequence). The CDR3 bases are TGCAGTGCTAGCCCGGGGCTAGCGGGAGGAAGGCAGTTCTTC. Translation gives CSASPGLAGGRQFF.

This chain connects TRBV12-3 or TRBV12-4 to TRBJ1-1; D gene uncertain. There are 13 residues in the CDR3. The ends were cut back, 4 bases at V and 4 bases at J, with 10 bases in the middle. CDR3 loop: CASSSRPGTEAFF. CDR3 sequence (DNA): TGTGCCAGCAGTTCGAGACCGGGCACTGAAGCTTTCTTT.

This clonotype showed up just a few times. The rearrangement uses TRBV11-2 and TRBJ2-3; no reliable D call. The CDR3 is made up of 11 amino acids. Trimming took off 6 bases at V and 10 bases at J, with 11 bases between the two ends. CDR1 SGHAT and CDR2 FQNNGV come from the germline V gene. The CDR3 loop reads CASSPVLAQYF. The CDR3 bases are TGTGCCAGCAGTCCAGTTTTGGCGCAGTATTTT.

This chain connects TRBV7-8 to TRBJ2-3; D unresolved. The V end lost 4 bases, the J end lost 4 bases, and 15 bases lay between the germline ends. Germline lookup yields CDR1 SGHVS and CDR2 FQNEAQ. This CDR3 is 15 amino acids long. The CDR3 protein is CASSSNARISDTQYF. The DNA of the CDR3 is TGTGCCAGCAGCTCCAACGCGAGAATTTCAGATACGCAGTATTTT.

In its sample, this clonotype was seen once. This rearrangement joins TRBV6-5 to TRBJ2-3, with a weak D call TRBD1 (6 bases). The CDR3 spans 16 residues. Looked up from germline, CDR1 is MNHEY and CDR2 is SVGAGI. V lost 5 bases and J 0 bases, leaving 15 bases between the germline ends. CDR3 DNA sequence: TGTGCCAGCAGTCACATATTGAGGGGGAGCACAGATACGCAGTATTTT. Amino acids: CASSHILRGSTDTQYF.

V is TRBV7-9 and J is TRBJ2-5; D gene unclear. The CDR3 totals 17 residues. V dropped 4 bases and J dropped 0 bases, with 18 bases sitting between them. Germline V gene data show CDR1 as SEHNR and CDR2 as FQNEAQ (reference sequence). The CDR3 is CASSSVAIGYHQETQYF. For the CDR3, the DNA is TGTGCCAGCAGCTCAGTCGCCATTGGGTACCACCAAGAGACCCAGTACTTC.

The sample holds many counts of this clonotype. The CDR3 region has the DNA TGTGCCAGCAGTTTATTAGCGGGAGCCTACAATGAGCAGTTCTTC. It translates to CASSLLAGAYNEQFF. V gene TRBV12-3 or TRBV12-4 combines with J gene TRBJ2-1, with 9 nucleotides matching TRBD2. The CDR3 extends over 15 amino acids. Trimming took 2 bases from V and 2 from J; bases not matched to a gene: 1.

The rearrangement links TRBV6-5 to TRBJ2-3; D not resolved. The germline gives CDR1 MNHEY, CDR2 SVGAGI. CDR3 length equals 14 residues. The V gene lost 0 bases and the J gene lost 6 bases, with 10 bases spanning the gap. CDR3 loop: CASSYSGPGDTQYF. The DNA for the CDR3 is TGTGCCAGCAGTTACTCTGGGCCCGGGGATACGCAGTATTTT.

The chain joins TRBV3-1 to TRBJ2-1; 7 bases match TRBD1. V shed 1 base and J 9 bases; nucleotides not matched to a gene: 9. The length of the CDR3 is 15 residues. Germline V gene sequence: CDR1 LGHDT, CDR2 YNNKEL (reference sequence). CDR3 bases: TGTGCCAGCAGCCAAGGACAGGGAAAAATAGGTGAGCAGTTCTTC. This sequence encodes CASSQGQGKIGEQFF.

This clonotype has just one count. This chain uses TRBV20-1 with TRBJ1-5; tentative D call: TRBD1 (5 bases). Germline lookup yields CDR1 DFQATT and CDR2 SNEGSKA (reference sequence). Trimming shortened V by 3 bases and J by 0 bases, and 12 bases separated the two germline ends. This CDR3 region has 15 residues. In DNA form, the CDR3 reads TGCAGTGCTAGTACCGGGGCGAATAGCAATCAGCCCCAGCATTTT. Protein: CSASTGANSNQPQHF.

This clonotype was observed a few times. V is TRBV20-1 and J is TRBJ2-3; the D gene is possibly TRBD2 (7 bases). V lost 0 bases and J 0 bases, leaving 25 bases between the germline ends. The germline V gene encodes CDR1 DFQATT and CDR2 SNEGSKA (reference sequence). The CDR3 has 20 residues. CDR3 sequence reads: CSARDQRAGARLMSTDTQYF. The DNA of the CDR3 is TGCAGTGCTAGAGATCAGCGGGCGGGGGCTCGATTAATGAGCACAGATACGCAGTATTTT.